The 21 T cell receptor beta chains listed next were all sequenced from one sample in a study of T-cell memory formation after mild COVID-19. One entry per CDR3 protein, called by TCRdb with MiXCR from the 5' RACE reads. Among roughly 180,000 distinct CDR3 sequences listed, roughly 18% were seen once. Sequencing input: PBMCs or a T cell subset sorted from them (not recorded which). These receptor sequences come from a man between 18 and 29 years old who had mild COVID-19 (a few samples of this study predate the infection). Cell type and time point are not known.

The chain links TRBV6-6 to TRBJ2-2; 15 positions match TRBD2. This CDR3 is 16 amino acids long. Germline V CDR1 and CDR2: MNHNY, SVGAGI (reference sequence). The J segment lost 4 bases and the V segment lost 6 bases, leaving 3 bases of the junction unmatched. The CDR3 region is CASRGLAGGPTGELFF. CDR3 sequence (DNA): TGTGCCAGCAGGGGACTAGCGGGGGGTCCCACCGGGGAGCTGTTTTTT.

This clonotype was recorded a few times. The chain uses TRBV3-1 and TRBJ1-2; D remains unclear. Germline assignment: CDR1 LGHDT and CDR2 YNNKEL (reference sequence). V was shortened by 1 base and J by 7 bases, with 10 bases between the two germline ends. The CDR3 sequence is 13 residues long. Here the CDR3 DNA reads TGTGCCAGCAGCCAAGTCGCGCAGGCTGGCTACACCTTC. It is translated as CASSQVAQAGYTF.

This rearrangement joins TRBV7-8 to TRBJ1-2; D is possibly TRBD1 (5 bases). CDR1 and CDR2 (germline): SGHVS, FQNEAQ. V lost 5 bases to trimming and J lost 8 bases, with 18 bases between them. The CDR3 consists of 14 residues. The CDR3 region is CASSRPRASWGYTF. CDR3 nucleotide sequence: TGTGCCAGCAGCCGCCCCAGGGCGTCGTGGGGCTACACCTTC.

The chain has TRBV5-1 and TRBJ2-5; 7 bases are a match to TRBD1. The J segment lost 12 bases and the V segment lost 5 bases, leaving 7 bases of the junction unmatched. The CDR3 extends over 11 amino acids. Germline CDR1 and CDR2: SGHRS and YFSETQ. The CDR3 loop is CASSWGGQEYF. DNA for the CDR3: TGCGCCAGCAGTTGGGGCGGACAGGAGTACTTC.

The CDR3 reads CASSRRAWTGVNTEAFF. CDR3 in DNA: TGTGCCAGCAGCCGCAGGGCCTGGACAGGGGTGAACACTGAAGCTTTCTTT. The rearrangement joins TRBV4-2 to TRBJ1-1, with 9 bases matching TRBD1. The germline CDR1 and CDR2 sequences are LGHNA and YNFKEQ. Trimming removed 4 bases from V and 0 bases from J; junction bases left unmatched: 9. This CDR3 is built from 17 residues.

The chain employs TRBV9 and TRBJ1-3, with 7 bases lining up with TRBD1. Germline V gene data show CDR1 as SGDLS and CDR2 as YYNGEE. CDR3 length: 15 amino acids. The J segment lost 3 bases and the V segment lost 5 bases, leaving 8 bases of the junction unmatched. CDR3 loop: CASSTQGISGNTIYF. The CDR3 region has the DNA TGTGCCAGCAGTACACAGGGGATCAGTGGAAACACCATATATTTT. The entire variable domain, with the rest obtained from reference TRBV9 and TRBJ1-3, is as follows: DSGVTQTPKHLITATGQRVTLRCSPRSGDLSVYWYQQSLDQGLQFLIQYYNGEERAKGNILERFSAQQFPDLHSELNLSSLELGDSALYFCASSTQGISGNTIYFGEGSWLTVV.

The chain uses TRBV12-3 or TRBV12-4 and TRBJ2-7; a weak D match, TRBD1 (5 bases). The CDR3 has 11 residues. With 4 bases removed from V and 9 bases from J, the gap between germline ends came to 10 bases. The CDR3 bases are TGTGCCAGCAGTTCCCCAAGGGGGCAGTACTTC. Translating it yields CASSSPRGQYF.

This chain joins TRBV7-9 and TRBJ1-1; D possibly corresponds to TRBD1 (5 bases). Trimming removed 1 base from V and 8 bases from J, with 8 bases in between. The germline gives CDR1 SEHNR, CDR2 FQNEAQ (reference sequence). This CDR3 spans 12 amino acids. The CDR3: CASSLEQAEAFF. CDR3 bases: TGTGCCAGCAGCTTAGAACAGGCCGAAGCTTTCTTT.

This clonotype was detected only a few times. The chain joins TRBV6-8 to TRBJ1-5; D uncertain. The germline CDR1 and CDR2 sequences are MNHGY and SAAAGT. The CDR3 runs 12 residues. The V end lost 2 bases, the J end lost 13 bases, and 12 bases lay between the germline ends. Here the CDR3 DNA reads TGTGCCAGCAGTTACATCGAAACCCAACAGCATTTT. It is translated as CASSYIETQQHF.

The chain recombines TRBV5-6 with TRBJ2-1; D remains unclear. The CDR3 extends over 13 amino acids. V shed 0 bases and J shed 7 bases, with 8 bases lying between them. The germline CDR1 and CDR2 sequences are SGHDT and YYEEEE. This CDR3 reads CASSLVQLNEQFF. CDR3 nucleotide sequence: TGTGCCAGCAGCTTGGTACAGCTTAATGAGCAGTTCTTC. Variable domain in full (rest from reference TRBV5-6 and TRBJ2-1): DAGVTQSPTHLIKTRGQQVTLRCSPKSGHDTVSWYQQALGQGPQFIFQYYEEEERQRGNFPDRFSGHQFPNYSSELNVNALLLGDSALYLCASSLVQLNEQFFGPGTRLTVL.

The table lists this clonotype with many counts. The CDR3 bases are TGTGCCAGCAGCTTGGGGGCCAACGTCCTGACTTTC. Amino acids: CASSLGANVLTF. The chain carries TRBV5-6 and TRBJ2-6; D not resolved. In germline, CDR1 is SGHDT, CDR2 YYEEEE. CDR3 size: 12 residues. V lost 0 bases, J lost 5 bases, and 0 bases lay in between.

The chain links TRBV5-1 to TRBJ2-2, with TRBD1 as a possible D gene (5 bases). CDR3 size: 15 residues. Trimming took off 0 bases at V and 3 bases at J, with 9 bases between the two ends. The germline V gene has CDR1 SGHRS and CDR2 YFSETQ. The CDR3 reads CASSLAGSYTGELFF. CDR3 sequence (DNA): TGCGCCAGCAGCTTGGCAGGGTCCTACACCGGGGAGCTGTTTTTT.

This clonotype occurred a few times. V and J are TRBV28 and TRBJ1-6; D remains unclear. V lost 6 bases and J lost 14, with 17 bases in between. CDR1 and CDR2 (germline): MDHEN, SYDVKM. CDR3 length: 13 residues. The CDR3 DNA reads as TGTGCCAGCAGCCAGAGTGGGCCCGGGACCCTCCACTTT. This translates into CASSQSGPGTLHF.

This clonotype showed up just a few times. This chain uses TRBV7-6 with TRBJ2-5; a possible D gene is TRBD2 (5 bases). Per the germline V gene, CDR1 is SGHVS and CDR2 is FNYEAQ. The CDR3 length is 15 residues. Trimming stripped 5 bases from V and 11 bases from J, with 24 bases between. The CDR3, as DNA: TGTGCCAGCAGCCCTAAGAGAGCGGTAGCAGAAAGTCAGTACTTC. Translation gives CASSPKRAVAESQYF.

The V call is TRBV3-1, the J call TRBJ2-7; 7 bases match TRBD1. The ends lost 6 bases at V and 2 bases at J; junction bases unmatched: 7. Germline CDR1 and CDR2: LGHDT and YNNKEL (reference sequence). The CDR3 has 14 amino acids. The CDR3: CASSGTAQPYEQYV. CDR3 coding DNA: TGTGCCAGCAGTGGGACAGCCCAACCCTACGAGCAGTACGTC.

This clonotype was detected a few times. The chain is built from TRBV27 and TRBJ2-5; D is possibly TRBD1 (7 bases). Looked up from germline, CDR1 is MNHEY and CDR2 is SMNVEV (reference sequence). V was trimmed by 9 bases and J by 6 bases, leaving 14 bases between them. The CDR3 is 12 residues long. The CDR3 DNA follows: TGTGCCAGTGGACGGAGGGGGCAGACCCAGTACTTC. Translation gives CASGRRGQTQYF.

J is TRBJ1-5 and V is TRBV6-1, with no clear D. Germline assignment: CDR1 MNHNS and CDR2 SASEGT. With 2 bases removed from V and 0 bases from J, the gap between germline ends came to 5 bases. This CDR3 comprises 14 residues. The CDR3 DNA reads TGTGCCAGCAGTGAAATACATAGCAATCAGCCCCAGCATTTT. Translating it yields CASSEIHSNQPQHF.

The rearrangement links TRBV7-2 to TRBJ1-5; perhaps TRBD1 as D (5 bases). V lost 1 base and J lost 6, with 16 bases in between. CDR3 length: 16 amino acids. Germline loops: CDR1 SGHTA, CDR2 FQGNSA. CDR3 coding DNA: TGTGCCAGCAGCTTAGTGGTTTCAGGGAATGGTCAGCCCCAGCATTTT. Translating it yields CASSLVVSGNGQPQHF.

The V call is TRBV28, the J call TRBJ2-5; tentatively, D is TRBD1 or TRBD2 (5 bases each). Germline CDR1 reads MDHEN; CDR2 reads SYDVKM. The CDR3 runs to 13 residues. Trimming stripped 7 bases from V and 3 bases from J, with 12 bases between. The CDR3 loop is CASTYGAEETQYF. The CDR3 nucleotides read TGTGCCAGCACCTACGGGGCAGAAGAGACCCAGTACTTC.

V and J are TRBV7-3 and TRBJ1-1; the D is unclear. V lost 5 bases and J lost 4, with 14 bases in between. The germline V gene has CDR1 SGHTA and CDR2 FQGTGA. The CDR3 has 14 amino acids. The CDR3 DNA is TGTGCCAGCAGCGCCAGTGGTGTCGGCACTGAAGCTTTCTTT. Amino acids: CASSASGVGTEAFF.

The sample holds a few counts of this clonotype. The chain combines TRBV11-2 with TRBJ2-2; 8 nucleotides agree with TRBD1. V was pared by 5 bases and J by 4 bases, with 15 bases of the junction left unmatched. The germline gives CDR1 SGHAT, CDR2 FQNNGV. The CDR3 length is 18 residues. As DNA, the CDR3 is TGTGCCAGCAGCCCAGTTGCAGGGGGACAGGTACTCACCGGGGAGCTGTTTTTT. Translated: CASSPVAGGQVLTGELFF.